These 7 T cell receptor beta chains were sequenced from one sample in a study of OX40 agonist ivuxolimab in advanced cancers. Clones were read by immunoSEQ multiplex PCR, and TCRdb kept only the in-frame ones, dropping some. The table includes approximately 100,000 clones, about 87% detected once. This sample comprised CD4+ or CD8+ T cells sorted from blood, obtained in a trial of the OX40 agonist ivuxolimab. The receptors originated from an adult with an advanced solid tumor such as melanoma, head and neck, liver or kidney cancer.

This sequence joins TRBV4-2 and TRBJ2-1; tentatively, D is TRBD1 (5 bases). This CDR3 comprises 13 residues. Germline V gene sequence: CDR1 LGHNA, CDR2 YNFKEQ. Trimming pared 7 bases from V and 8 bases from J, leaving 15 bases between. In nucleotides, the CDR3 is TGTGCCAGCAAGGGGTATTCTGTTGATGAGCAGTTCTTC. It yields the protein CASKGYSVDEQFF.

The chain has TRBV5-1 and TRBJ2-3; D remains ambiguous. Between the trimmed V and J ends, which lost 0 bases and 5 bases, there was a span of 13 bases. CDR1 is SGHRS, CDR2 YFSETQ, per germline. This CDR3 contains 15 residues. CDR3 DNA: TGCGCCAGCAGCTTGGTCCAGTCCGGTAGAGATACGCAGTATTTT. Amino acid sequence: CASSLVQSGRDTQYF. Complete variable domain (other parts from reference TRBV5-1 and TRBJ2-3): KAGVTQTPRYLIKTRGQQVTLSCSPISGHRSVSWYQQTPGQGLQFLFEYFSETQRNKGNFPGRFSGRQFSNSRSEMNVSTLELGDSALYLCASSLVQSGRDTQYFGPGTRLTVL.

The CDR3: CAWSVTGNQPQHF. In DNA form, the CDR3 reads TGTGCCTGGAGTGTTACAGGCAATCAGCCCCAGCATTTT. The rearrangement joins TRBV30 to TRBJ1-5; D unclear. Germline V gene sequence: CDR1 GTSNPN, CDR2 SVGIG (reference sequence). The CDR3 loop spans 13 amino acids. Trimming shortened V by 0 bases and J by 2 bases, and 5 bases separated the two germline ends.

V gene TRBV12-1 combines with J gene TRBJ2-4; TRBD2, as called in the table, went unchecked against the DNA. TRBV12-1 is assigned pseudogene status. The CDR3 sequence is 10 residues long. CDR3 sequence (DNA): TGTGCCAGCACCCCGGTTGATCCGGACTTC. Amino acid sequence: CASTPVDPDF.

This rearrangement joins TRBV6-1 to TRBJ2-5, with a possible D match to TRBD1 (6 bases). The germline gives CDR1 MNHNS, CDR2 SASEGT. V was pared by 0 bases and J by 5 bases, with 10 bases between. This CDR3 is built from 14 residues. CDR3 DNA sequence: TGTGCCAGCAGTGAAGCCAGGGGAAGGGAGACCCAGTACTTC. It is translated as CASSEARGRETQYF.

This clone was recorded only once. This chain uses TRBV7-2 with TRBJ1-4; no clear D. CDR1 is SGHTA and CDR2 is FQGNSA in the germline V gene. The CDR3 has 15 amino acids. V was shortened by 1 base and J by 8 bases, with 14 bases between the two germline ends. For the CDR3, the DNA is TGTGCCAGCAGCTTAGGAGGGATTTCGGAGGAAAAACTGTTTTTT. This codes for CASSLGGISEEKLFF. Complete variable domain (other parts from reference TRBV7-2 and TRBJ1-4): GAGVSQSPSNKVTEKGKDVELRCDPISGHTALYWYRQSLGQGLEFLIYFQGNSAPDKSGLPSDRFSAERTGGSVSTLTIQRTQQEDSAVYLCASSLGGISEEKLFFGSGTQLSVL.

The rearrangement joins TRBV28 to TRBJ2-1, with 10 positions matching TRBD2. The CDR3 has 17 amino acids. V lost 8 bases, J lost 1 base, and 11 bases stayed unmatched. The germline V gene encodes CDR1 MDHEN and CDR2 SYDVKM. The CDR3 loop is CASPPPASGGSYNEQFF. CDR3 nucleotide sequence: TGTGCCAGCCCCCCACCCGCTAGCGGGGGATCCTACAATGAGCAGTTCTTC. The variable domain in full, with the rest retrieved from reference TRBV28 and TRBJ2-1, is DVKVTQSSRYLVKRTGEKVFLECVQDMDHENMFWYRQDPGLGLRLIYFSYDVKMKEKGDIPEGYSVSREKKERFSLILESASTNQTSMYLCASPPPASGGSYNEQFFGPGTRLTVL.